This T cell receptor beta chain was documented in a study of T cells in narcolepsy. The CDR3 covers 12 residues. Germline CDR1 ENHRY, CDR2 SYGVKD. Clones were sequenced by immunoSEQ multiplex PCR, and TCRdb holds only the in-frame ones, with some missing. The sample gives 20,000 to 30,000 clones, 60% to 75% of which show up once; around 12% is in the top ten. Study results and caveats: HCRT-specific and TRIB2-specific autoreactive clonotypes appeared among same-patient CSF and blood CD4+ clonotypes.

As regards this clone: No antigen is known for it.

Sequencing was carried out using memory (CD45RA-) CD4+ T cells from blood. This sequence was found in a human donor in good health. The rearrangement joins TRBV10-3 to TRBJ2-7, with a possible D match to TRBD2 (5 bases). The CDR3 region has the DNA TGTGACGGAGAGGGATCTCTTGACGAGCAGTACTTC. Translation: CDGEGSLDEQYF.